The sequence of this TCR beta chain was determined in a study of cytomegalovirus exposure and HLA in healthy donors. 60 Vbeta and 13 Jbeta primers were used in PCR. Sequencing was performed with immunoSEQ multiplex PCR; in TCRdb, only in-frame clones are kept and a portion is missing. This sample contains 100,000 to 150,000 clones. Trimming left V 2 bases short and J 6 bases short, with 10 bases between. CDR1 and CDR2 from the germline V gene are GTSNPN and SVGIG (reference sequence). The CDR3 extends over 12 amino acids. The J gene is TRBJ1-2, the V gene TRBV30; weak D call: TRBD1 (5 bases). The sample comprised PBMCs. This receptor was obtained from a man between 25 and 39 years old in good health and CMV-seronegative. The DNA of the CDR3 is TGTGCCTGGAGTACAGGCTCACATGGCTACACCTTC. This sequence encodes CAWSTGSHGYTF.